This TCR beta chain was identified during a study of cytomegalovirus exposure and HLA in healthy donors. Trimming pared 0 bases from V and 5 bases from J, leaving 5 bases between. There are 13 residues in the CDR3. Germline CDR1 is SSHAT and CDR2 is FNYEAQ (reference sequence). The donors were part of the validation cohort, which consisted of about 120 subjects and was separate from the first cohort of about 720 subjects. Sequenced by immunoSEQ multiplex PCR; TCRdb stores in-frame clones only, minus some. Of roughly 150,000 clones listed, about nine tenths are singletons. For this clone: Its antigen is still unknown.

Whole-study results and caveats: Most sequenced TCRs were rare (though some public TCRs occurred in many donors). Reports credit the classifier with highly specific, highly sensitive diagnosis of cytomegalovirus status.

V is TRBV7-7 and J is TRBJ2-1; D unclear. The sample was PBMCs. The receptor's source is a man younger than 35 in good health and CMV-seronegative. For the CDR3, the DNA is TGTGCCAGCAGCTTAGCGGGCGACAATGAGCAGTTCTTC. Translation gives CASSLAGDNEQFF.